This T cell receptor beta chain came from a study of blood T cell repertoires in COVID-19. The wider study: From T cells, B-cell-depleted T cells, or PBMCs came the material, which was cDNA or gDNA.

Trimming took off 2 bases at V and 6 bases at J, with 13 bases between the two ends. There are 14 residues in the CDR3. Germline CDR1 reads MNHEY; CDR2 reads SVGAGI. Data came from immunoSEQ multiplex PCR; TCRdb stores just in-frame clones and leaves some out. The data contain over 100,000 clones, about 80% of them singletons. Input material: peripheral blood. The chain joins TRBV6-5 to TRBJ1-1; the D is unclear. This sequence was found in an older woman with acute or convalescent COVID-19. Written as DNA, the CDR3 is TGTGCCAGCAGTTACACGGAAAGGAGCGCTGAAGCTTTCTTT. This translates into CASSYTERSAEAFF.